Following are 23 T cell receptor beta chains from one sample sequenced in a study of cytomegalovirus exposure and HLA in healthy donors. PCR amplification relied on 60 Vbeta primers (plus 13 Jbeta primers). Sequencing used immunoSEQ multiplex PCR; TCRdb keeps in-frame clones, though not all of them. The repertoire holds about 130,000 clones, with around 80% as singletons. The sample taken for sequencing was PBMCs. The source is a woman in her thirties or forties in good health and CMV-seronegative.

The genes are TRBV2 and TRBJ1-1, with D possibly matching TRBD1 (5 bases). V was pared by 2 bases and J by 6 bases, with 13 bases between. Looked up from germline, CDR1 is SNHLY and CDR2 is FYNNEI. The CDR3 has 14 amino acids. Here the CDR3 reads CASSEQVGGAEAFF. The CDR3, as DNA: TGTGCCAGCAGTGAACAAGTCGGGGGGGCTGAAGCTTTCTTT.

This clone was seen a few times. V usage is TRBV7-9 and J usage is TRBJ2-6; D not certain. CDR3 length: 14 residues. CDR1 and CDR2 (germline): SEHNR, FQNEAQ (reference sequence). With 3 bases removed from V and 1 base from J, the gap between germline ends came to 4 bases. The CDR3 nucleotides are TGTGCCAGCAGCTTGACTTCTGGGGCCAACGTCCTGACTTTC. Protein product: CASSLTSGANVLTF.

The V and J genes are TRBV28 and TRBJ2-7, with 9 bases matching TRBD1. J lost 4 bases, V lost 8 bases, and 12 bases had no gene match. CDR3 size: 15 residues. The germline V gene encodes CDR1 MDHEN and CDR2 SYDVKM. The CDR3 region is CASGPAGQGLYEQYF. The CDR3 bases are TGTGCCAGCGGCCCTGCGGGACAGGGCTTATACGAGCAGTACTTC.

The J gene is TRBJ2-7, the V gene TRBV6-5; no clear D. CDR3 length: 12 residues. The germline V and J ends were trimmed by 4 bases and 3 bases, with 7 bases remaining between them. The germline gives CDR1 MNHEY, CDR2 SVGAGI. The CDR3 DNA reads as TGTGCCAGCAGTTCGCAGATCTACGAGCAGTACTTC. Amino acid sequence: CASSSQIYEQYF.

The J gene is TRBJ2-5, the V gene TRBV7-9; 12 bases align to TRBD1. With 5 bases clipped from V and 4 bases from J, the junction kept 5 bases outside the gene matches. The germline gives CDR1 SEHNR, CDR2 FQNEAQ (reference sequence). The length of the CDR3 is 15 residues. Written as DNA, the CDR3 is TGTGCCAGCAGCGACCGGGACAGGGGGCGAGAGACCCAGTACTTC. It specifies CASSDRDRGRETQYF.

The chain couples TRBV2 to TRBJ1-5, with a weak D call TRBD1 (5 bases). The CDR3 sequence is 15 residues long. Trimming shortened V by 6 bases and J by 2 bases, and 14 bases separated the two germline ends. Germline V gene data show CDR1 as SNHLY and CDR2 as FYNNEI. CDR3 nucleotide sequence: TGTGCCAGCAGGTTACAGGTGACGGGCAATCAGCCCCAGCATTTT. It encodes CASRLQVTGNQPQHF.

CDR3 nucleotide sequence: TGTGCCAGCAGCTTAGTCCGATCAGGGAACGAGCAGTACTTC. This sequence encodes CASSLVRSGNEQYF. This chain uses TRBV7-9 with TRBJ2-7, with D tentatively TRBD1 (5 bases). The germline V and J ends were trimmed by 1 base and 5 bases, with 12 bases remaining between them. The CDR3 contains 14 residues. Germline V gene sequence: CDR1 SEHNR, CDR2 FQNEAQ (reference sequence).

The chain joins TRBV28 to TRBJ1-1, with D unresolved. Trimming shortened V by 6 bases and J by 7 bases, and 12 bases separated the two germline ends. From germline, CDR1 is MDHEN and CDR2 SYDVKM. This CDR3 comprises 12 residues. CDR3 coding DNA: TGTGCCAGCAGCCTGAGCCCACTTGAAGCTTTCTTT. Protein product: CASSLSPLEAFF. The full variable domain, with the rest looked up from reference TRBV28 and TRBJ1-1, is DVKVTQSSRYLVKRTGEKVFLECVQDMDHENMFWYRQDPGLGLRLIYFSYDVKMKEKGDIPEGYSVSREKKERFSLILESASTNQTSMYLCASSLSPLEAFFGQGTRLTVV.

V usage is TRBV5-5 and J usage is TRBJ1-1; TRBD1 is a possible D gene (5 bases). From germline, CDR1 is SGHKS and CDR2 YYEKEE (reference sequence). V shed 3 bases and J shed 0 bases, with 6 bases lying between them. The CDR3 extends over 13 amino acids. CDR3 sequence: CASSWGLNTEAFF. The DNA for the CDR3 is TGTGCCAGCAGCTGGGGCTTGAACACTGAAGCTTTCTTT.

The gene calls are TRBV7-8 and TRBJ2-1; D may be TRBD1 (5 bases). From germline, CDR1 is SGHVS and CDR2 FQNEAQ. V lost 0 bases and J lost 8, with 8 bases in between. The CDR3 runs to 13 residues. CDR3 coding DNA: TGTGCCAGCAGCTTAGCGTTGGGGCATGAGCAGTTCTTC. Protein sequence: CASSLALGHEQFF.

The CDR3 is CAIRDREDGYTF. Here the CDR3 DNA reads TGTGCCATCAGGGACAGGGAAGATGGCTACACCTTC. The rearrangement joins TRBV10-3 to TRBJ1-2; 8 bases match TRBD1. CDR1 and CDR2 (germline): ENHRY, SYGVKD. Losses at the gene ends were 6 bases for V and 6 bases for J; bases not matched to a gene: 3. This CDR3 has 12 amino acids.

The rearrangement links TRBV30 to TRBJ2-3; 12 bases fit TRBD2. CDR3 length: 17 amino acids. The germline CDR1 and CDR2 sequences are GTSNPN and SVGIG (reference sequence). The V gene end was trimmed by 0 bases and the J gene end by 0 bases; junction bases not matched to a gene: 4. The CDR3 loop is CAWSVPSGGVSTDTQYF. The CDR3 region has the DNA TGTGCCTGGAGTGTACCTAGCGGGGGGGTAAGCACAGATACGCAGTATTTT.

The chain couples TRBV6-5 to TRBJ1-1; D possibly corresponds to TRBD1 (5 bases). This CDR3 contains 13 residues. Germline CDR1 is MNHEY and CDR2 is SVGAGI. Trimming pared 10 bases from V and 4 bases from J, leaving 16 bases between. CDR3 amino acids: CATGGERGTEAFF. The CDR3, as DNA: TGTGCCACCGGGGGTGAGAGGGGCACTGAAGCTTTCTTT.

This clone appeared once. The chain is built from TRBV10-1 and TRBJ1-2, with 8 bases that match TRBD1. The CDR3 is made up of 15 amino acids. In germline, CDR1 is WNHNN, CDR2 SYGVQD (reference sequence). V shed 5 bases and J 2 bases; nucleotides not matched to a gene: 7. DNA for the CDR3: TGCGCCAGCAGTCTCGGACAGGGTCGAAACTATGGCTACACCTTC. Amino acids: CASSLGQGRNYGYTF.

This clone was seen a few times. The V gene is TRBV5-1, the J gene TRBJ2-3; no firm D call. Germline V gene lookup returns CDR1 SGHRS and CDR2 YFSETQ. The germline V and J ends were trimmed by 0 bases and 4 bases, with 6 bases remaining between them. The CDR3 is 13 residues long. The chain's CDR3 is CASSLDIADTQYF. Written as DNA, the CDR3 is TGCGCCAGCAGCTTGGATATCGCAGATACGCAGTATTTT.

The gene calls are TRBV9 and TRBJ2-7, with a tentative D call TRBD2 (6 bases). Germline loops: CDR1 SGDLS, CDR2 YYNGEE. CDR3 size: 15 residues. V lost 4 bases and J lost 5, with 19 bases in between. CDR3 nucleotide sequence: TGTGCCAGCAGCCCTCGGGGACTTCCCGAGAACGAGCAGTACTTC. This codes for CASSPRGLPENEQYF.

The gene calls are TRBV19 and TRBJ2-3; 7 nucleotides match TRBD1. CDR1 LNHDA and CDR2 SQIVND come from the germline V gene (reference sequence). The CDR3 covers 15 residues. J gave up 0 bases and V 1 base, and 1 base lay outside the gene matches. In nucleotides, the CDR3 is TGTGCCAGTAGTATAGGGGGACAGAGCACAGATACGCAGTATTTT. Protein: CASSIGGQSTDTQYF.

The V gene is TRBV12-5, the J gene TRBJ2-5; unclear D gene. Germline V lookup: CDR1 LGHNT, CDR2 FRNRAP. This CDR3 has 13 residues. V was cut by 5 bases and J by 0 bases, with 7 bases left in between. The CDR3 spells CASGPADQETQYF. The CDR3 DNA sequence: TGTGCTAGTGGTCCCGCGGACCAAGAGACCCAGTACTTC. The full variable domain, with the rest looked up from reference TRBV12-5 and TRBJ2-5, is DARVTQTPRHKVTEMGQEVTMRCQPILGHNTVFWYRQTMMQGLELLAYFRNRAPLDDSGMPKDRFSAEMPDATLATLKIQPSEPRDSAVYFCASGPADQETQYFGPGTRLLVL.

This clone was observed a handful of times. The chain carries TRBV28 and TRBJ2-2; D is uncertain. Per the germline V gene, CDR1 is MDHEN and CDR2 is SYDVKM. This CDR3 contains 14 residues. V was trimmed by 6 bases and J by 1 base, leaving 9 bases between them. CDR3: CASRPTLNTGELFF. As DNA, the CDR3 is TGTGCCAGCAGGCCGACTCTGAACACCGGGGAGCTGTTTTTT.

As concerns this clone: Other DNA sequences within the sample encode an identical CDR3. The chain couples TRBV4-1 to TRBJ2-7; 7 bases are shared with TRBD2. V shed 4 bases and J 1 base; nucleotides not matched to a gene: 7. Germline CDR1 is MGHRA and CDR2 is YSYEKL. The CDR3 contains 15 residues. CDR3 sequence: CASSPSGTRSYEQYF. CDR3 nucleotide sequence: TGCGCCAGCAGCCCGAGCGGGACGAGATCCTACGAGCAGTACTTC.

The chain couples TRBV2 to TRBJ2-1; weak D call: TRBD2 (5 bases). The V gene lost 1 base and the J gene lost 10 bases, with 11 bases spanning the gap. The CDR3 sequence is 13 residues long. Germline loops: CDR1 SNHLY, CDR2 FYNNEI. DNA of the CDR3: TGTGCCAGCAGTGAAGGGACTCTGGGCGAGCAGTTCTTC. Its translation: CASSEGTLGEQFF.

This chain joins TRBV15 and TRBJ2-3; TRBD1 aligns across 7 bases. The V gene end was trimmed by 4 bases and the J gene end by 2 bases; junction bases not matched to a gene: 6. CDR1 is LNHNV, CDR2 YYDKDF, per germline (reference sequence). The CDR3 is made up of 15 amino acids. The CDR3 bases are TGTGCCACCAGCAATCAGACAGGGCACACAGATACGCAGTATTTT. It translates to CATSNQTGHTDTQYF.

This clone has just one count. V usage is TRBV2 and J usage is TRBJ1-1, with no clear D. The germline CDR1 and CDR2 sequences are SNHLY and FYNNEI. V lost 8 bases and J lost 0, with 4 bases in between. This CDR3 is 11 amino acids long. CDR3 region: CASQVNTEAFF. DNA of the CDR3: TGTGCCAGCCAGGTGAACACTGAAGCTTTCTTT.